This TCR beta chain emerged from a study of neoadjuvant anti-PD-1 for oral cavity cancer. TCRdb keeps only in-frame clones here, not all; method: immunoSEQ multiplex PCR. The repertoire holds tens of thousands of clones, with around 83% as singletons. CDR1 is SGDLS, CDR2 YYNGEE, per germline. The CDR3 extends over 15 amino acids. V gave up 3 bases and J gave up 5 bases, with 14 bases separating them. The sequencing here drew on PBMCs, taken before nivolumab (anti-PD-1) treatment. The origin of this receptor is a person aged 35-80 years with oral cavity squamous cell carcinoma. The chain has TRBV9 and TRBJ1-4; D remains unclear. CDR3 sequence: CASSGRAGINEKLFF. The CDR3, as DNA: TGTGCCAGCAGCGGACGGGCGGGTATAAATGAAAAACTGTTTTTT.